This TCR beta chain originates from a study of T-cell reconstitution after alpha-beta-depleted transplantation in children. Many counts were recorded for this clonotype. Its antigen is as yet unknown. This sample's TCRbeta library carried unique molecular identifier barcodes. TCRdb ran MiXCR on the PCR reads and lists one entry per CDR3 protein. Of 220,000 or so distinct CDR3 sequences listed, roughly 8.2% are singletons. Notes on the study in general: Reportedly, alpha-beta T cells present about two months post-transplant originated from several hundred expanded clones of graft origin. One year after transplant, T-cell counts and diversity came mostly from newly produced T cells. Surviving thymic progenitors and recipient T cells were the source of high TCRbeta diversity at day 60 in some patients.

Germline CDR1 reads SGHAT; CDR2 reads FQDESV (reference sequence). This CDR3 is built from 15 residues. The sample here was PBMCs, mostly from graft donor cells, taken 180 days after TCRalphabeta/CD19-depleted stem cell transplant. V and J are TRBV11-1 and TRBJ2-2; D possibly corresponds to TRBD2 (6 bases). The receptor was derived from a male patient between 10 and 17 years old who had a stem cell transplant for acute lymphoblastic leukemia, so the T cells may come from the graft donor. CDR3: CASAISGANTGELFF. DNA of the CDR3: TGTGCTAGCGCTATTAGCGGCGCGAACACCGGGGAGCTGTTTTTT.